Shown below are 5 T cell receptor beta chains from a single sample sequenced in a study of T cells after yellow fever vaccination. TCRdb re-called the 5' RACE reads through MiXCR, storing one row per CDR3 protein. The sample yields around 530,000 distinct CDR3 sequences, around a sixth seen once. The source was PBMCs, collected less than 6 days after the first yellow fever vaccination. These receptors originate from a man in his late teens or twenties who received the YFV17D yellow fever vaccine.

This clonotype was detected many times. The V call is TRBV7-3, the J call TRBJ1-6, with D unclear. The CDR3 is 13 residues long. Trimming removed 2 bases from V and 5 bases from J, with 4 bases in between. Per the germline V gene, CDR1 is SGHTA and CDR2 is FQGTGA. CDR3 sequence reads: CASSLQNNSPLHF. DNA of the CDR3: TGTGCCAGCAGCTTACAAAATAATTCACCCCTCCACTTT.

V is TRBV6-5 and J is TRBJ1-1; tentative D call: TRBD1 (5 bases). This CDR3 is built from 14 residues. Germline-derived CDR1 and CDR2 are MNHEY and SVGAGI. Trimming stripped 5 bases from V and 1 base from J, with 11 bases between. The CDR3 DNA follows: TGTGCCAGCAGTCACAGGACGGCGAACACTGAAGCTTTCTTT. Residues: CASSHRTANTEAFF.

The chain has TRBV28 and TRBJ2-3, with D possibly TRBD1 on 6 matching bases. From germline, CDR1 is MDHEN and CDR2 SYDVKM. The CDR3 totals 18 residues. Deletions cut 0 bases from V and 0 bases from J, with 16 bases between. Here the CDR3 reads CASSLWIRQVTSTDTQYF. DNA of the CDR3: TGTGCCAGCAGTTTATGGATCCGACAGGTTACTAGCACAGATACGCAGTATTTT. Combining the CDR3 with reference TRBV28 and TRBJ2-3 gives the whole variable domain DVKVTQSSRYLVKRTGEKVFLECVQDMDHENMFWYRQDPGLGLRLIYFSYDVKMKEKGDIPEGYSVSREKKERFSLILESASTNQTSMYLCASSLWIRQVTSTDTQYFGPGTRLTVL.

This clonotype has just a few counts. The V gene is TRBV5-1, the J gene TRBJ2-5; 7 nucleotides line up with TRBD1. This CDR3 is built from 15 residues. Looked up from germline, CDR1 is SGHRS and CDR2 is YFSETQ. With V trimmed by 4 bases and J by 2 bases, 8 bases remained unmatched. The CDR3 nucleotides are TGCGCCAGCAGCACGGGACAGCGGACGCAAGAGACCCAGTACTTC. As protein: CASSTGQRTQETQYF.

The V call is TRBV20-1, the J call TRBJ1-1; unclear D gene. V lost 1 base, J lost 1 base, and 16 bases lay in between. Germline CDR1 and CDR2: DFQATT and SNEGSKA (reference sequence). CDR3 length: 16 residues. The CDR3 DNA reads TGCAGTGCTAGAGCCCCCCCTGGGATAAGGAACACTGAAGCTTTCTTT. It encodes CSARAPPGIRNTEAFF.